This TCR beta chain was observed in a study of blood T cell repertoires in COVID-19. Turning to the study itself: Both acute and convalescent COVID-19 samples were obtained from the United States, Italy and Spain. T cells, B-cell-depleted T cells, or PBMCs supplied cDNA or gDNA.

The junction had 10 bases not matched to a gene; V was cut back by 4 bases and J by 3 bases. Germline V gene data show CDR1 as SGHNT and CDR2 as YYREEE (reference sequence). The CDR3 is 15 amino acids. In the original workflow: Nucleated cell number was recorded as an estimate derived from reference gene primer amplification. Clones were read by immunoSEQ multiplex PCR, and TCRdb kept only the in-frame ones, dropping some. The V and J calls and clone size come from that table; D and trimming were worked out from the DNA. The sample records a few hundred thousand clones, over 75% being singletons. This TCR was recovered from a woman in her 50s with active or convalescent COVID-19. The chain employs TRBV5-4 and TRBJ2-7; 7 bases fit TRBD2. The sequencing sample was made of peripheral blood. The CDR3 reads CASSEEAGTNYEQYF. The CDR3 DNA is TGTGCCAGCAGCGAGGAGGCCGGGACTAACTACGAGCAGTACTTC.